This T cell receptor (beta chain) originates from a study of blood T cell repertoires in COVID-19. The wider study: Samples representing acute and convalescent COVID-19 were sourced from the United States, Italy and Spain. PBMCs, B-cell-depleted T cells, or T cells provided the cDNA or gDNA that made up the material.

The CDR3 spans 15 residues. Germline V CDR1 and CDR2: SGDLS, YYNGEE. Between the trimmed V and J ends, which lost 4 bases and 4 bases, there was a span of 15 bases. The authors' processing: Reference gene primers were amplified, and this amplification served to estimate nucleated cell counts. Assay: immunoSEQ multiplex PCR; the TCRdb copy retains only in-frame clones and omits some. V, J and clone size derive from that table, while D and trimming were established from the DNA sequence. The sample lists 120,000 to 150,000 clones; 84% were seen once. The chain links TRBV9 to TRBJ2-1; a possible D gene is TRBD2 (7 bases). Sequenced: peripheral blood. This TCR was recovered from a human donor in a cohort sampled during active COVID-19. In DNA form, the CDR3 reads TGTGCCAGCAGCCCCAGGAGGGGGGGATACAATGAGCAGTTCTTC. Its translation is CASSPRRGGYNEQFF.